Listed below are T cell receptor beta chains from one sample, sequenced in a study of T cell responses to AZD1222 COVID-19 vaccine. Profiling relied on immunoSEQ multiplex PCR, and the TCRdb table lists in-frame clones only, not all of them. The sample records approximately 140,000 clones, more than 80% being singletons. Sequencing used peripheral blood, obtained 28 days after the second dose of the MenACWY control vaccine. Source of these receptors: an adult who received the MenACWY meningococcal vaccine as a control. Each CDR3 is given with its conserved first and last residue. The order of the fields is V gene, clone size, J gene, D gene, CDR3 protein, CDR3 DNA. The D gene is left open where the match is weak. Size is stated for part of the rows, as once, few or many counts, or as a class when the clone is expanded.

>TRBV18|.|TRBJ1-1|.
CASSRDVQLPSTEAFF
TGTGCCAGCTCGCGGGACGTTCAGCTCCCAAGTACTGAAGCTTTCTTT
>TRBV10-2|.|TRBJ1-1|TRBD1
CASSPGGRANTEAFF
TGCGCCAGCAGCCCAGGGGGGAGGGCGAACACTGAAGCTTTCTTT
>TRBV5-1|.|TRBJ1-3|.
CATSQGSSGNTIYF
TGCGCCACCTCCCAGGGGTCCTCTGGAAACACCATATATTTT
>TRBV5-1|.|TRBJ2-7|.
CASSLAQGSHEQYF
TGCGCCAGCAGCTTGGCACAGGGTTCGCACGAGCAGTACTTC
>TRBV24-1|.|TRBJ2-1|.
CATSDPTDSPYNEQFF
TGTGCCACCAGTGATCCGACGGACTCCCCCTACAATGAGCAGTTCTTC
>TRBV5-8|.|TRBJ2-7|.
CASSLFHIYEQYF
TGTGCCAGCAGCTTGTTTCACATCTACGAGCAGTACTTC
>TRBV6-2/TRBV6-3|few|TRBJ1-5|.
CASSTLTEHQPQHF
TGTGCCAGCAGTACGTTGACAGAACATCAGCCCCAGCATTTT
>TRBV6-5|.|TRBJ2-1|TRBD2
CASSYVTGGGNEQFF
TGTGCCAGCAGTTACGTTACGGGAGGGGGGAATGAGCAGTTCTTC
>TRBV3-1/TRBV3-2|.|TRBJ2-1|TRBD1
CASSRQGAGNEQFF
TGTGCCAGCAGCCGCCAGGGGGCGGGAAATGAGCAGTTCTTC
>TRBV2|.|TRBJ1-4|.
CASSEKLFGEKLFF
TGTGCCAGCAGTGAAAAACTTTTTGGTGAAAAACTGTTTTTT
>TRBV5-6|.|TRBJ1-5|.
CASSSAAEGGDSNQPQHF
TGTGCCAGCAGCTCGGCCGCGGAGGGGGGTGATAGCAATCAGCCCCAGCATTTT
>TRBV12-3/TRBV12-4|.|TRBJ1-6|.
CASSLEDNSPLHF
TGTGCCAGCAGTTTAGAGGATAATTCACCCCTCCACTTT
>TRBV6-5|.|TRBJ1-1|.
CASSLQENTEAFF
TGTGCCAGCAGTTTACAGGAGAACACTGAAGCTTTCTTT
>TRBV7-3|once|TRBJ2-1|TRBD1
CASSKTDRGREQFF
TGTGCCAGCAGCAAAACCGACAGGGGGAGAGAGCAGTTCTTC
>TRBV7-7|.|TRBJ2-3|TRBD2
CASSLVGGAKDTQYF
TGTGCCAGCAGCTTAGTGGGAGGGGCGAAAGATACGCAGTATTTT
>TRBV18|.|TRBJ2-7|.
CASSPGDAAYEQYF
TGTGCCAGCTCACCCGGGGACGCAGCCTACGAGCAGTACTTC
>TRBV28|.|TRBJ1-5|TRBD1
CASRNEGALDQPQHF
TGTGCCAGCAGGAACGAGGGGGCGCTGGATCAGCCCCAGCATTTT
>TRBV2|.|TRBJ2-2|.
CASRGDGGITTGELFF
TGTGCCAGCAGGGGGGACGGAGGCATAACCACCGGGGAGCTGTTTTTT
>TRBV6-5|.|TRBJ1-5|TRBD1
CASSSQGGDQPQHF
TGTGCCAGCAGTTCCCAGGGGGGGGATCAGCCCCAGCATTTT
>TRBV12-5|.|TRBJ1-1|.
CASGTGYTEAFF
TGTGCTAGTGGAACAGGGTATACTGAAGCTTTCTTT
>TRBV2|.|TRBJ2-2|.
CASRGAGELFF
TGTGCCAGCAGGGGGGCCGGGGAGCTGTTTTTT
>TRBV11-1|.|TRBJ2-3|.
CASSLGTRDTQYF
TGTGCCAGCAGCTTGGGGACGAGGGATACGCAGTATTTT